The entry below describes one T cell receptor beta chain. Antigen specificity is unknown. A junction boundary mismatches the germline segment, possibly from a read error. The data were taken from a study of CD8+CD57+ T cells in acquired aplastic anemia. Whole-study context: Sorted CD4+ and CD8+ cells yielded DNA averaging around 3.2 ug. In CD4+ cells, healthy donors produced an average of approximately 11 million reads.

General study points: Between patients and controls, around 31 CD8+ CDR3 sequences were found in common.

The CDR3 is made up of 11 amino acids. In germline, CDR1 is LNHNV, CDR2 YYDKDF (reference sequence). TCR beta VDJ and CDR3 profiling used genomic DNA as template. Each CDR3 protein is one row after TCRdb ran MiXCR on the reads. In the table there are hundreds of thousands of distinct CDR3 sequences, around 68% of which are singletons. The sequence was obtained from a human donor in good health, serving as a control. The sample comprised sorted CD4+, CD8+, or CD8+CD57+ T cells (not recorded which) from PBMCs. The V and J genes are TRBV15 and TRBJ1-1; D not resolved. The CDR3 here is CATSRDGPNLF. CDR3 nucleotide sequence: TGTGCCACCAGCAGAGATGGTCCGAATCTATTT.